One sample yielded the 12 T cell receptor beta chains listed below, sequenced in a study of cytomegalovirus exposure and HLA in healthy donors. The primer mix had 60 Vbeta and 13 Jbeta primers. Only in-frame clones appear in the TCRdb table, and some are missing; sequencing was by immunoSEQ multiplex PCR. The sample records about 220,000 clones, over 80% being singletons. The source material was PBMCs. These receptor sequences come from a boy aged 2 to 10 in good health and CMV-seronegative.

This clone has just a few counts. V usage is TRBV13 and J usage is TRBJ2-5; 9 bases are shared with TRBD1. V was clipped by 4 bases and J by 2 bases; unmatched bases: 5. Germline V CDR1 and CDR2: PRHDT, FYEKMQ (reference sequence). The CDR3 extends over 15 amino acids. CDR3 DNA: TGTGCCAGCAGCTCCTCCGGGACAGGGCAAGAGACCCAGTACTTC. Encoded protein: CASSSSGTGQETQYF.

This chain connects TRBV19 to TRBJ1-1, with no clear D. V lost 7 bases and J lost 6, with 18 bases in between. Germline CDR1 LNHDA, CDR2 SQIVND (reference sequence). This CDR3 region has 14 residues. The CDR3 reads CASINILRGAEAFF. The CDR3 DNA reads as TGTGCCAGTATAAACATCCTGCGCGGCGCTGAAGCTTTCTTT.

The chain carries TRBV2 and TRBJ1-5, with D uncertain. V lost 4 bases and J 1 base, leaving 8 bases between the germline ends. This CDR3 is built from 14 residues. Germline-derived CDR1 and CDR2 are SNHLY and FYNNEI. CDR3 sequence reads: CASSGGLSNQPQHF. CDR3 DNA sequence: TGTGCCAGCAGTGGCGGGCTGAGCAATCAGCCCCAGCATTTT.

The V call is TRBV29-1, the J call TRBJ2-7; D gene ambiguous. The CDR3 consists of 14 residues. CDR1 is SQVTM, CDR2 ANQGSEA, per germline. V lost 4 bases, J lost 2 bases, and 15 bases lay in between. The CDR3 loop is CSVVSGEQPYEQYF. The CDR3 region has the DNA TGCAGCGTTGTATCCGGAGAACAACCCTACGAGCAGTACTTC.

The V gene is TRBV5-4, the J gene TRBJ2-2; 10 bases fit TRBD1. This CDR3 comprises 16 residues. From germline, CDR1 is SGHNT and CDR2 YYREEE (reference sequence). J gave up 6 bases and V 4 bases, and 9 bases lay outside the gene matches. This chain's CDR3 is CASSEGQGNYAGELFF. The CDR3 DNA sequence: TGTGCCAGCAGCGAGGGACAGGGGAATTATGCCGGGGAGCTGTTTTTT. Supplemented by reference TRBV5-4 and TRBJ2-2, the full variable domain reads ETGVTQSPTHLIKTRGQQVTLRCSSQSGHNTVSWYQQALGQGPQFIFQYYREEENGRGNFPPRFSGLQFPNYSSELNVNALELDDSALYLCASSEGQGNYAGELFFGEGSRLTVL.

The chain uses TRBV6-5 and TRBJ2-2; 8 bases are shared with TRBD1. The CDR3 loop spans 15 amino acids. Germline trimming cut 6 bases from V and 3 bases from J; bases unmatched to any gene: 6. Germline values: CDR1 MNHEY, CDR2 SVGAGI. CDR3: CASSMGDRYTGELFF. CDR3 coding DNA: TGTGCCAGCAGCATGGGGGACAGGTACACCGGGGAGCTGTTTTTT.

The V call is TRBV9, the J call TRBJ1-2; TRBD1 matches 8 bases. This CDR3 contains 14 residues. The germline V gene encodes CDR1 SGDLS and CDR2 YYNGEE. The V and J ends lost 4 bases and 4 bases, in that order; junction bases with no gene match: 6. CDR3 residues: CASSPDRGSYGYTF. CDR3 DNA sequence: TGTGCCAGCAGCCCTGACAGGGGAAGCTATGGCTACACCTTC. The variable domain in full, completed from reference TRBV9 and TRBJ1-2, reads DSGVTQTPKHLITATGQRVTLRCSPRSGDLSVYWYQQSLDQGLQFLIQYYNGEERAKGNILERFSAQQFPDLHSELNLSSLELGDSALYFCASSPDRGSYGYTFGSGTRLTVV.

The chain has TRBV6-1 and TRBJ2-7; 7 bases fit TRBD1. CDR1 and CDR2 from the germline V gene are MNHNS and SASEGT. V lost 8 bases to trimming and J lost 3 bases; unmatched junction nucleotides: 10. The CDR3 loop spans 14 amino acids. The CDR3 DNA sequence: TGTGCCAGCCTTTGGACAGGATCGGGCTACGAGCAGTACTTC. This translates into CASLWTGSGYEQYF.

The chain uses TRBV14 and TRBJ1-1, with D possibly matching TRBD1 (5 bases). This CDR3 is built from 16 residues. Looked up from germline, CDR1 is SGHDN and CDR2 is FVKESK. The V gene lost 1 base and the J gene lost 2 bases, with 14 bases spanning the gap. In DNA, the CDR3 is TGTGCCAGCAGCCAAGGTCCGGGGGTCTTTAACACTGAAGCTTTCTTT. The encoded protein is CASSQGPGVFNTEAFF. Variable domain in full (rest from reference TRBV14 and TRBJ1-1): EAGVTQFPSHSVIEKGQTVTLRCDPISGHDNLYWYRRVMGKEIKFLLHFVKESKQDESGMPNNRFLAERTGGTYSTLKVQPAELEDSGVYFCASSQGPGVFNTEAFFGQGTRLTVV.

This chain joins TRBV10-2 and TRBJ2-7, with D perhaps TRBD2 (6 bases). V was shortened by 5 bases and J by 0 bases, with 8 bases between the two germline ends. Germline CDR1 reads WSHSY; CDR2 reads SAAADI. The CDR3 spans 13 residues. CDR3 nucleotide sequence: TGCGCCAGCAGTAACGGGGGCTCCTACGAGCAGTACTTC. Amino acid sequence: CASSNGGSYEQYF.

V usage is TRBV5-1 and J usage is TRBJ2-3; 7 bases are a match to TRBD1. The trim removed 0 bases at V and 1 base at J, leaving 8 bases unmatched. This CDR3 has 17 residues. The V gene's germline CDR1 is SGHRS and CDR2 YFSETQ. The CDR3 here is CASSLGGRTGGTDTQYF. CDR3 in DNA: TGCGCCAGCAGCTTGGGGGGTCGCACAGGGGGCACAGATACGCAGTATTTT.

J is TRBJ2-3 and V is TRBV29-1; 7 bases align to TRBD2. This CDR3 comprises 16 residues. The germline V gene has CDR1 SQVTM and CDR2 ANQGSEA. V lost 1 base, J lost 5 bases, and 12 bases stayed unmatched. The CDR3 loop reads CSVEGLRGRRGDTQYF. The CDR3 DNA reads TGCAGCGTTGAAGGGCTTCGCGGGAGAAGAGGAGATACGCAGTATTTT.